The 12 T cell receptor beta chains in this list originate from one sample, sequenced in a study of blood T cell repertoires in COVID-19. The table came from immunoSEQ multiplex PCR; TCRdb's copy has only in-frame clones and leaves some out. Counted here are some 220,000 clones, 85% occurring once; the ten biggest clones make up 2.4%. Sample: peripheral blood. The receptor set was obtained from an older woman with COVID-19, enrolled during active disease.

The CDR3 DNA follows: TGTGCCAGCAGTTACGCCGGGACAGGTTATAATTCACCCCTCCACTTT. This encodes CASSYAGTGYNSPLHF. This rearrangement joins TRBV6-2 or TRBV6-3 to TRBJ1-6; 8 bases line up with TRBD1. The CDR3 loop spans 16 amino acids. Per germline, CDR1 MNHEY and CDR2 SVGEGT. With V trimmed by 2 bases and J by 4 bases, 4 bases remained unmatched.

The chain uses TRBV5-4 and TRBJ2-4, with 7 bases fitting TRBD1. CDR1 is SGHNT and CDR2 is YYREEE in the germline V gene (reference sequence). The junction had 14 bases not matched to a gene; V was cut back by 4 bases and J by 1 base. The CDR3 covers 18 residues. CDR3 sequence (DNA): TGTGCCAGCAGCATAGGGACAGTGTCGTTGCGTGCCAAAAACATTCAGTACTTC. Translation: CASSIGTVSLRAKNIQYF.

The V call is TRBV29-1, the J call TRBJ1-5; 7 bases fit TRBD1. The CDR3 has 13 residues. V shed 6 bases, J shed 5 bases, and the junction held 7 bases outside the gene matches. Germline CDR1 is SQVTM and CDR2 is ANQGSEA. This CDR3 is CSVRGQGDQPQHF. Written as DNA, the CDR3 is TGCAGCGTCCGAGGGCAGGGGGATCAGCCCCAGCATTTT.

The chain joins TRBV7-3 to TRBJ1-1; D perhaps matches TRBD1 (6 bases). The CDR3 length is 14 residues. V was cut by 1 base and J by 5 bases, with 11 bases left in between. Looked up from germline, CDR1 is SGHTA and CDR2 is FQGTGA. Written as DNA, the CDR3 is TGTGCCAGCAGCTTAAGGGGGGGCGGAACTGAAGCTTTCTTT. This translates into CASSLRGGGTEAFF.

The chain recombines TRBV21-1 with TRBJ2-4; the DNA was not compared with TRBD1, the D call given in the table. TRBV21-1 is a documented pseudogene. This CDR3 has 14 residues. The CDR3 nucleotides read TGTGCCAGCAGGACAGGGGGCTCTGGAAACATTCAGTACTTC. Residues: CASRTGGSGNIQYF.

V usage is TRBV13 and J usage is TRBJ2-3, with 15 nucleotides matching TRBD2. Germline lookup yields CDR1 PRHDT and CDR2 FYEKMQ (reference sequence). V shed 2 bases and J 3 bases; nucleotides not matched to a gene: 3. The CDR3 contains 17 residues. The CDR3, as DNA: TGTGCCAGCAGCTTAAGAGGGACTAGCGGGAGGACAGATACGCAGTATTTT. Its protein product is CASSLRGTSGRTDTQYF. The variable domain in full, with the rest retrieved from reference TRBV13 and TRBJ2-3, is AAGVIQSPRHLIKEKRETATLKCYPIPRHDTVYWYQQGPGQDPQFLISFYEKMQSDKGSIPDRFSAQQFSDYHSELNMSSLELGDSALYFCASSLRGTSGRTDTQYFGPGTRLTVL.

For the CDR3, the DNA is TGTGCCAGCAGTTACACGGTAGCCGGCAATGAGCAGTTCTTC. Translated: CASSYTVAGNEQFF. The chain recombines TRBV6-5 with TRBJ2-1; D is unresolved. The V end lost 2 bases, the J end lost 6 bases, and 11 bases lay between the germline ends. CDR3 size: 14 residues. CDR1 is MNHEY, CDR2 SVGAGI, per germline.

The rearrangement joins TRBV5-4 to TRBJ1-1; no firm D call. V lost 0 bases and J lost 1, with 10 bases in between. The CDR3 is 15 residues long. CDR1 is SGHNT, CDR2 YYREEE, per germline (reference sequence). CDR3 residues: CASSLGPPGNTEAFF. CDR3 bases: TGTGCCAGCAGCTTGGGCCCCCCAGGGAACACTGAAGCTTTCTTT.

This chain uses TRBV2 with TRBJ1-5; 7 nucleotides match TRBD1. Germline V gene lookup returns CDR1 SNHLY and CDR2 FYNNEI. After removal of 1 base from V and 1 base from J, the junction contained 7 bases not matched to a gene. This CDR3 contains 17 residues. The CDR3 spells CASSEGWVRGSNQPQHF. CDR3 nucleotide sequence: TGTGCCAGCAGTGAAGGGTGGGTCAGGGGGAGCAATCAGCCCCAGCATTTT.

The chain uses TRBV19 and TRBJ1-1; D is unresolved. V dropped 2 bases and J dropped 3 bases, with 16 bases sitting between them. Germline loops: CDR1 LNHDA, CDR2 SQIVND (reference sequence). The CDR3 covers 16 residues. This CDR3 reads CASSIRGLTVYTEAFF. Written as DNA, the CDR3 is TGTGCCAGTAGTATACGCGGGCTCACTGTGTACACTGAAGCTTTCTTT.

V is TRBV7-8 and J is TRBJ2-2, with 7 bases lining up with TRBD1. The trim removed 6 bases at V and 5 bases at J, leaving 6 bases unmatched. This CDR3 has 14 amino acids. The V gene's germline CDR1 is SGHVS and CDR2 FQNEAQ. CDR3: CASRRQGRTGELFF. In DNA form, the CDR3 reads TGTGCCAGCAGAAGACAGGGTCGGACCGGGGAGCTGTTTTTT.

The V gene is TRBV28, the J gene TRBJ1-5; tentatively, D is TRBD1 (5 bases). Per germline, CDR1 MDHEN and CDR2 SYDVKM. V lost 7 bases and J lost 2, with 18 bases in between. The CDR3 is 16 amino acids. The CDR3 coding sequence is TGTGCCAGCACTCAAGCAGGGCAGGGTGGCAATCAGCCCCAGCATTTT. This encodes CASTQAGQGGNQPQHF.